Shown below are 10 T cell receptor beta chains from a single sample sequenced in a study of blood T cell repertoires in COVID-19. The repertoire was sequenced with immunoSEQ multiplex PCR; TCRdb's copy has only in-frame clones and lacks some. Of under 250,000 clones in the sample, around 92% were seen once. Sequenced input: PBMCs or T cells enriched from blood (not recorded which). These receptor sequences come from a woman aged 25 to 39 with acute COVID-19.

This chain joins TRBV6-1 and TRBJ2-1; 9 positions match TRBD2. CDR3 length: 15 residues. Trimming at V came to 3 bases and at J to 2 bases, leaving 2 bases not matched to a gene. Germline loops: CDR1 MNHNS, CDR2 SASEGT. In DNA form, the CDR3 reads TGTGCCAGCAGTGATAGCGGGGGCCCCTACAATGAGCAGTTCTTC. Its protein is CASSDSGGPYNEQFF.

This sequence joins TRBV5-1 and TRBJ2-1; 8 positions match TRBD1. Per the germline V gene, CDR1 is SGHRS and CDR2 is YFSETQ. V lost 3 bases to trimming and J lost 4 bases; unmatched junction nucleotides: 3. The CDR3 contains 14 residues. In nucleotides, the CDR3 is TGCGCCAGCAGCTCCAGACAGGGGTACAATGAGCAGTTCTTC. Translation gives CASSSRQGYNEQFF.

This chain connects TRBV5-5 to TRBJ2-6; a weak D match, TRBD1 (6 bases). CDR3 length: 15 amino acids. CDR1 and CDR2 (germline): SGHKS, YYEKEE (reference sequence). V was pared by 8 bases and J by 2 bases, with 14 bases between. CDR3 DNA: TGTGCCAGTGACAGGCTTTCTGCTGGGGCCAACGTCCTGACTTTC. This sequence encodes CASDRLSAGANVLTF.

The chain uses TRBV21-1 and TRBJ1-5. TRBV21-1 is a pseudogene locus. CDR3 length: 17 residues. CDR3 residues: CASSPGGNLNSNQPQHF. The CDR3 nucleotides read TGTGCCAGCAGCCCCGGGGGGAACCTAAATAGCAATCAGCCCCAGCATTTT.

This clone was recorded once. V and J are TRBV6-5 and TRBJ2-7; D is possibly TRBD1 (6 bases). This CDR3 has 15 amino acids. Germline CDR1 reads MNHEY; CDR2 reads SVGAGI. V lost 0 bases and J lost 9, with 18 bases in between. The chain's CDR3 is CASSYSIQGPLGQYF. The CDR3 DNA sequence: TGTGCCAGCAGTTACTCGATACAGGGACCTTTAGGGCAGTACTTC.

This clone has just one count. The rearrangement uses TRBV6-6 and TRBJ2-3; tentative D call: TRBD2 (5 bases). V was trimmed by 9 bases and J by 6 bases, leaving 19 bases between them. CDR1 and CDR2 from the germline V gene are MNHNY and SVGAGI (reference sequence). The CDR3 length is 14 residues. CDR3 DNA sequence: TGTGCCAGTCGCCGGTACAATCCGGGGGATACGCAGTATTTT. Its protein is CASRRYNPGDTQYF.

The chain uses TRBV5-6 and TRBJ2-3; 7 bases agree with TRBD1. The V segment lost 0 bases and the J segment 3 bases; nucleotides outside the gene matches: 7. Per germline, CDR1 SGHDT and CDR2 YYEEEE. This CDR3 has 16 residues. The CDR3 DNA reads TGTGCCAGCAGCTTGGCCCGGGACAGAATGACAGATACGCAGTATTTT. This codes for CASSLARDRMTDTQYF.

The chain carries TRBV27 and TRBJ2-7; D remains ambiguous. The germline V and J ends were trimmed by 7 bases and 3 bases, with 7 bases remaining between them. Germline CDR1 MNHEY, CDR2 SMNVEV (reference sequence). The CDR3 runs 11 residues. The CDR3, as DNA: TGTGCCAGCATCCCGGGCTACGAGCAGTACTTC. Its translation is CASIPGYEQYF.

The chain is built from TRBV25-1 and TRBJ2-1; D perhaps matches TRBD1 (6 bases). The germline V and J ends were trimmed by 1 base and 3 bases, with 13 bases remaining between them. Germline CDR1 reads MGHDK; CDR2 reads SYGVNS. The CDR3 totals 16 residues. The CDR3 reads CASSEFSGTHYNEQFF. CDR3 nucleotides: TGTGCCAGCAGTGAATTCTCCGGGACACACTACAATGAGCAGTTCTTC.

V gene TRBV11-2 combines with J gene TRBJ1-1; D unclear. Per the germline V gene, CDR1 is SGHAT and CDR2 is FQNNGV. Trimming removed 5 bases at V and 6 bases at J, with 16 bases between. The CDR3 extends over 14 amino acids. The CDR3 reads CASSHTFRPPEAFF. CDR3 bases: TGTGCCAGCAGCCACACCTTCCGCCCCCCTGAAGCTTTCTTT.